This TCR beta chain was retrieved from a study of cytomegalovirus exposure and HLA in healthy donors. Trimming took 6 bases from V and 4 from J; bases not matched to a gene: 4. Germline V gives CDR1 MNHEY, CDR2 SMNVEV (reference sequence). CDR3 size: 16 residues. 60 Vbeta and 13 Jbeta primers were used in PCR. The repertoire was sequenced with immunoSEQ multiplex PCR; TCRdb's copy has only in-frame clones and lacks some. The table records some 150,000 clones, roughly 83% of them present only once. The chain has TRBV27 and TRBJ2-1; the match to TRBD2 covers 15 bases. This sequence originates from a man in his forties in good health and CMV-seronegative. The sample comprised PBMCs. This CDR3 reads CASRGGLAGGYNEQFF. CDR3 coding DNA: TGTGCCAGCAGGGGGGGACTAGCGGGAGGTTACAATGAGCAGTTCTTC.